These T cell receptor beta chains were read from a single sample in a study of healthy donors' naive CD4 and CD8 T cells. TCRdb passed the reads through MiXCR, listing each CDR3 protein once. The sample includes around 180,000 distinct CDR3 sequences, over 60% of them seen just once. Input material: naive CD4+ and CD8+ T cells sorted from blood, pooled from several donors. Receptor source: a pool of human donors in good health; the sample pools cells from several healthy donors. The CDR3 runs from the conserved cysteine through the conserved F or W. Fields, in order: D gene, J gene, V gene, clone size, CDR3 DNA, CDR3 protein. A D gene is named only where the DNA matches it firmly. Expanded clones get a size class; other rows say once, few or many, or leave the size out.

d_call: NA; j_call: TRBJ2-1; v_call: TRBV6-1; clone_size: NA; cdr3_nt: TGTGCCAGCAGCCGCCCATGGGAGAATGAGCAGTTCTTC; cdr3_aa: CASSRPWENEQFF
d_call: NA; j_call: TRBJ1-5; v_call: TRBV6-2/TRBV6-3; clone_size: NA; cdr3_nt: TGTGCCAGCAGTGTAGGGGGTGGCGGTCAGCCCCAGCATTTT; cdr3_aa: CASSVGGGGQPQHF
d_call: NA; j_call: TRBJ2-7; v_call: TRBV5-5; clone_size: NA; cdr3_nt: TGTGCCAGCAGCTTGGGCCGCGCGGGGAGCGAGCAGTACTTC; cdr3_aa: CASSLGRAGSEQYF
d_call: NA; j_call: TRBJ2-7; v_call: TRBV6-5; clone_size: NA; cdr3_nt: TGTGCCAGCAGTTCAATAGCGGTTACCTACGAGCAGTACTTC; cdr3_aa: CASSSIAVTYEQYF
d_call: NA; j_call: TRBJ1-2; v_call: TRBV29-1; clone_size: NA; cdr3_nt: TGCAGCGCGGACCGACTAGGAAATGGCTACACCTTC; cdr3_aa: CSADRLGNGYTF
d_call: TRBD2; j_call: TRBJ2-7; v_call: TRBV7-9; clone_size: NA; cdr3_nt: TGTGCCAGCAGCTTTCAAGGCGGGAGCTACGAGCAGTACTTC; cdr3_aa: CASSFQGGSYEQYF
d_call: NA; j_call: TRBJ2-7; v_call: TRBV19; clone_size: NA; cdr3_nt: TGTGCCAGTAGTATAACTAACAGGGCCAGCGAGCAGTACTTC; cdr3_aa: CASSITNRASEQYF
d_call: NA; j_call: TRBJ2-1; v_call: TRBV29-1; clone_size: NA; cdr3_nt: TGCAGCGTTTATCAGGGTTTCGATGAGCAGTTCTTC; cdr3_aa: CSVYQGFDEQFF
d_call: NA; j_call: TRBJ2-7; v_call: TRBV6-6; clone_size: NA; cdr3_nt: TGTGCCAGCAGTTACTCGATCGCAGGTCCCTCCTACGAGCAGTACTTC; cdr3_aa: CASSYSIAGPSYEQYF
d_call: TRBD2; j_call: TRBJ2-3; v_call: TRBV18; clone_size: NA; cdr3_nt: TGTGCCAGCTCACCCACTAGCGGGAGGGCAACAGATACGCAGTATTTT; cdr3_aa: CASSPTSGRATDTQYF
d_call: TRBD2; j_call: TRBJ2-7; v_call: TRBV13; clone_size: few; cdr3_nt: TGTGCCAGCAGCTTAGTGGCGAGCGGGGGACTATACGAGCAGTACTTC; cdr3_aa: CASSLVASGGLYEQYF
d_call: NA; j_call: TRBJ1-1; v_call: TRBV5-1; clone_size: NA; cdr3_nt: TGCGCCAGCAGCCATACCAGGGAGAAAAACACTGAAGCTTTCTTT; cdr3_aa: CASSHTREKNTEAFF
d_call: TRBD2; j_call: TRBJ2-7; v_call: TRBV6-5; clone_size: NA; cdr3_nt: TGTGCCAGCAGTTACACTAGCGGGGTCTCCTACGAGCAGTACTTC; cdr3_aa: CASSYTSGVSYEQYF
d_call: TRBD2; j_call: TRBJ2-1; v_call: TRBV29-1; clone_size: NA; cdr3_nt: TGCAGCGTTGGGGGACTAGCGGGGTACAATGAGCAGTTCTTC; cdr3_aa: CSVGGLAGYNEQFF
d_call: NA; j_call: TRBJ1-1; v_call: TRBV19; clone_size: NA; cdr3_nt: TGTGCCAGTAGTATCTTGTCCGCAGGGAGAACTGAAGCTTTCTTT; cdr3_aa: CASSILSAGRTEAFF
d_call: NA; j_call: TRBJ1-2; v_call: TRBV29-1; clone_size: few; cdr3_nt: TGCAGCGTTGAATTGAGGGGCCCTGGCTATGGCTACACCTTC; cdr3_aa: CSVELRGPGYGYTF
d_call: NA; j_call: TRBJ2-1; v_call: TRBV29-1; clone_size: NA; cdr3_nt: TGCAGCGTTGAAAACGACACTAGTACCTACAATGAGCAGTTCTTC; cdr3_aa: CSVENDTSTYNEQFF
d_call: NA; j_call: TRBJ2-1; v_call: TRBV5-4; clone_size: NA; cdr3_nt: TGTGCCAGCAGCGGTGTGCGGGCGAATGAGCAGTTCTTC; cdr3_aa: CASSGVRANEQFF
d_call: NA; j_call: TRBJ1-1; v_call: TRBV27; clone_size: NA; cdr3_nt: TGTGCCAGCAGTTCGAACACTGAAGCTTTCTTT; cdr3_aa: CASSSNTEAFF
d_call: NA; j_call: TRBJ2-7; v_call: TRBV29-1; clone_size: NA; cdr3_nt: TGCAGCGTTGAAGATGAGATGGGAACCCACGAGCAGTACTTC; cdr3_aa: CSVEDEMGTHEQYF
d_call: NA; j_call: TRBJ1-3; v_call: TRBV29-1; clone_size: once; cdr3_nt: TGCAGCGTTGGAACAGGGCCGACTGGAAACACCATATATTTT; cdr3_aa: CSVGTGPTGNTIYF
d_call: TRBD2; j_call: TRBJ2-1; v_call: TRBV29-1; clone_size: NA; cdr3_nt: TGCAGCGCCGCTAGCGGGGGAACCTACAATGAGCAGTTCTTC; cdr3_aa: CSAASGGTYNEQFF
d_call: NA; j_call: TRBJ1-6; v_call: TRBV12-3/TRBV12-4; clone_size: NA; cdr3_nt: TGTGCCAGCAGTTTTATGCAGGGCGGCAATTCACCCCTCCACTTT; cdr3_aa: CASSFMQGGNSPLHF
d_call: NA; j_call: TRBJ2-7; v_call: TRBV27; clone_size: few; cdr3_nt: TGTGCCAGCAGTTTGGCCGGGACACAGATTCCCTACGAGCAGTACTTC; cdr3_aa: CASSLAGTQIPYEQYF
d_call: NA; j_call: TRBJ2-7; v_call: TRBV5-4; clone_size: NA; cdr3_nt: TGTGCCAGCAGCTTGTTCTCGACCCACTCCGGCGAGCAGTACTTC; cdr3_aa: CASSLFSTHSGEQYF
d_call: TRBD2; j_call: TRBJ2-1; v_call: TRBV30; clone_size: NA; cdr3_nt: TGTGCCTGGAGACTAGCGGGGGCTAAGTCTAATGGGCAGTTCTTC; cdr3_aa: CAWRLAGAKSNGQFF
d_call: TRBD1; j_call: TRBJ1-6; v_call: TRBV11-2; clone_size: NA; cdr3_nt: TGTGCCAGCAGCGAGACAGGGGGAGACAATTCACCCCTCCACTTT; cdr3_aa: CASSETGGDNSPLHF
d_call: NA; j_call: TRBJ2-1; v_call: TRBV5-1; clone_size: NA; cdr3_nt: TGCGCCAGCAGCCCCCCGGGGAGCCTGTGGAATGAGCAGTTCTTC; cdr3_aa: CASSPPGSLWNEQFF
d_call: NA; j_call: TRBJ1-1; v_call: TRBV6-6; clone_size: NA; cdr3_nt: TGTGCCAGACGATCAAGGTCGAATGGGGGCACTGAAGCTTTCTTT; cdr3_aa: CARRSRSNGGTEAFF
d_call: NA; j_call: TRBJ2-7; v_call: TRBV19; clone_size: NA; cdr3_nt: TGTGCCAGTAGTTCAGCGGGCGCCGGCTTCTACGAGCAGTACTTC; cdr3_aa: CASSSAGAGFYEQYF
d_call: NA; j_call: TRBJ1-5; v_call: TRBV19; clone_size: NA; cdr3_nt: TGTGCCAGTAGTATAGATCGGATTTATAGCAATCAGCCCCAGCATTTT; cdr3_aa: CASSIDRIYSNQPQHF
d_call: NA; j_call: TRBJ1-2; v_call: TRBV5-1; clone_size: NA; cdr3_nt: TGCGCCAGCAGCTTGGACCCAGCAGGGTTAGGCTACACCTTC; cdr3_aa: CASSLDPAGLGYTF
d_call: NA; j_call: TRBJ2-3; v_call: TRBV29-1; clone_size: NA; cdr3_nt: TGCAGCGTTGTGGGAGCCCCAGATACGCAGTATTTT; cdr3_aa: CSVVGAPDTQYF
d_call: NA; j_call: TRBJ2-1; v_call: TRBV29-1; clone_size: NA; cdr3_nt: TGCAGCGTTGAAGATGGACGGAGCTCCTACAATGAGCAGTTCTTC; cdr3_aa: CSVEDGRSSYNEQFF
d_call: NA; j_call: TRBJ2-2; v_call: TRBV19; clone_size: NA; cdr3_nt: TGTGCCATACTAGACAACACCGGGGAGCTGTTTTTT; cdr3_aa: CAILDNTGELFF
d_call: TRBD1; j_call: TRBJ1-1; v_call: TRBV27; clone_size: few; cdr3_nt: TGTGCCAGCAGTCCCCCAGGGGGGCGTCTTTCTGAAGCTTTCTTT; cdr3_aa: CASSPPGGRLSEAFF
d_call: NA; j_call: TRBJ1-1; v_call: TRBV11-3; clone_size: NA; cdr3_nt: TGTGCCAGCAGCTTAGCCCTACCCGGACGGCCTTACACTGAAGCTTTCTTT; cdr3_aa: CASSLALPGRPYTEAFF
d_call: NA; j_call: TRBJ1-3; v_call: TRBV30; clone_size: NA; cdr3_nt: TGTGCCTGGACGTCTTCCTCTGGAAACACCATATATTTT; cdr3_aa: CAWTSSSGNTIYF
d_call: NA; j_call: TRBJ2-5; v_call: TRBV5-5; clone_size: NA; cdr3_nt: TGTGCCAGCAGCTTGGGAGTTGTGACCCAGTACTTC; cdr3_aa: CASSLGVVTQYF
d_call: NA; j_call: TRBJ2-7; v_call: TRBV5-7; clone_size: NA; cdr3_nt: TGTGCCAGCAGCTTGGTCGTCGCCGGGAATGGCTACGAGCAGTACTTC; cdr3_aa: CASSLVVAGNGYEQYF
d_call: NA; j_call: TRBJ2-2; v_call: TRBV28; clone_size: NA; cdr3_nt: TGTGCCAGCAGTTTGAGAGGGAACACCGGGGAGCTGTTTTTT; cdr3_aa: CASSLRGNTGELFF
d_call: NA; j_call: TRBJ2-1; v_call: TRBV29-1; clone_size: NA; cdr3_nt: TGCAGCGGGTCCCTCACAGGGAGTGAGCAGTTCTTC; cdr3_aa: CSGSLTGSEQFF
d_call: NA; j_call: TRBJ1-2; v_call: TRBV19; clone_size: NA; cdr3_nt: TGTGCCAGTAGTGTCTCGGGATCACCTAACTATGGCTACACCTTC; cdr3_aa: CASSVSGSPNYGYTF
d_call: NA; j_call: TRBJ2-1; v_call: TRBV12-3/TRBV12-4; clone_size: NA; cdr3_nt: TGTGCCAGCAGTTTGCCATTCGAGCGGAATGAGCAGTTCTTC; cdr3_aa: CASSLPFERNEQFF
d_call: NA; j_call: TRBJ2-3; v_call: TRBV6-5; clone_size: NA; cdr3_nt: TGTGCCAGCAGTTATCAACTGTTGCTTCAGGAGGCAGATACGCAGTATTTT; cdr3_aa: CASSYQLLLQEADTQYF
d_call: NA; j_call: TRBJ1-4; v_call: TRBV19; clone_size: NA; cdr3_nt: TGTGCCAGTAGTATGGACCGATTTTCAGATGGTGAAAAACTGTTTTTT; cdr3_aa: CASSMDRFSDGEKLFF
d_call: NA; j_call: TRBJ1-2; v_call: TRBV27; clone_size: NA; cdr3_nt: TGTGCCAGCAGTTTATCCCATCTTAACTATGGCTACACCTTC; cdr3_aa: CASSLSHLNYGYTF
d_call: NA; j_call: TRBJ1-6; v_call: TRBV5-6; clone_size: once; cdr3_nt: TGTGCCAGCAGCTTGGGACCAGTAAGGAGCTCCTATAATTCACCCCTCCACTTT; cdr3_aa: CASSLGPVRSSYNSPLHF
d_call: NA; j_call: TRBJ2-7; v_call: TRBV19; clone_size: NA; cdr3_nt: TGTGCCAGTAGCGGAGATCCCTACGAGCAGTACTTC; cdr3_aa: CASSGDPYEQYF
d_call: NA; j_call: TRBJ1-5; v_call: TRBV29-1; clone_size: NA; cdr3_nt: TGCAGCGTTGTAGAACAAAACAATCAGCCCCAGCATTTT; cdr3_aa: CSVVEQNNQPQHF
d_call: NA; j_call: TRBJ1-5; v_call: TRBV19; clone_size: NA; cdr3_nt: TGTGCCAGCAGGGACGTCTATAGCAATCAGCCCCAGCATTTT; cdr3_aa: CASRDVYSNQPQHF
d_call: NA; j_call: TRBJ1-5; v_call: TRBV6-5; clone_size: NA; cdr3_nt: TGTGCCAGCAGTTACTCATGGAATCTTAGCAATCAGCCCCAGCATTTT; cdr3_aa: CASSYSWNLSNQPQHF
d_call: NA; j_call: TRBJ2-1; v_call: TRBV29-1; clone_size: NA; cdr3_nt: TGCAGCGCCGACAATGAGCAGTTCTTC; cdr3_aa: CSADNEQFF
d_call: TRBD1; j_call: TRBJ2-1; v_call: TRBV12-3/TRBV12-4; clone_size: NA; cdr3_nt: TGTGCCAGCAGTCCGGAGGGACAGGTCGATGAGCAGTTCTTC; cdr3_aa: CASSPEGQVDEQFF
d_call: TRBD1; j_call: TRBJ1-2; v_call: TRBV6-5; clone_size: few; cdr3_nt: TGTGCCAGCAGTCTGACAGGGATCTATGGCTACACCTTC; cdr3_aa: CASSLTGIYGYTF